What follows are 32 T cell receptor beta chains derived from one specimen sequenced in a study of blood T cells in healthy people across ages (dated by TCRdb to the mid-2010s). Libraries were made using 5' RACE. Sequencing took place on an Illumina HiSeq 2500. A second about 7 to 11 cycle PCR used a sample-barcoded 5' primer and a J-beta primer mix. TCRdb handled the public reads itself, with Q25 trimming in fastp and clone calling in MiXCR, and kept productive beta chains. Duplicate CDR3 protein sequences are folded into a single record with the most common DNA and genes. The sample table holds 700,000 to 900,000 distinct CDR3 sequences, of which less than 70% were seen once. The ten largest clonotypes hold approximately 41% of the sample. The specimen was blood. These receptors were obtained from a man aged 80 or over in good health.

CDR3 amino acids: CASSSEGGNTEAFF. CDR3 nucleotide sequence: TGCGCCAGCAGCTCGGAAGGGGGGAACACTGAAGCTTTCTTT. The V gene is TRBV5-1, the J gene TRBJ1-1, with D possibly TRBD1 on 6 matching bases. V was shortened by 3 bases and J by 1 base, with 10 bases between the two germline ends. CDR1 and CDR2 from the germline V gene are SGHRS and YFSETQ. This CDR3 is 14 amino acids long.

V gene TRBV7-2 combines with J gene TRBJ2-3, with D unclear. Between the trimmed V and J ends, which lost 7 bases and 3 bases, there was a span of 14 bases. Germline V CDR1 and CDR2: SGHTA, FQGNSA. This CDR3 region has 14 residues. CDR3 protein: CASKESSSTDTQYF. The DNA of the CDR3 is TGTGCCAGCAAGGAGAGTAGCTCAACAGATACGCAGTATTTT. Together with reference TRBV7-2 and TRBJ2-3, the CDR3 gives the full variable domain: GAGVSQSPSNKVTEKGKDVELRCDPISGHTALYWYRQSLGQGLEFLIYFQGNSAPDKSGLPSDRFSAERTGGSVSTLTIQRTQQEDSAVYLCASKESSSTDTQYFGPGTRLTVL.

This clonotype appeared a few times. The V call is TRBV9, the J call TRBJ2-6, with D possibly being TRBD1 (5 bases). This CDR3 comprises 15 residues. Germline loops: CDR1 SGDLS, CDR2 YYNGEE. V lost 0 bases to trimming and J lost 13 bases, with 17 bases between them. Written as DNA, the CDR3 is TGTGCCAGCAGCGTAGTATCCAAGAGGACAACGGTCCTGACTTTC. Protein: CASSVVSKRTTVLTF.

The chain has TRBV12-5 and TRBJ1-1, with D hard to call. The CDR3 covers 12 residues. The germline V gene encodes CDR1 LGHNT and CDR2 FRNRAP. With 6 bases removed from V and 0 bases from J, the gap between germline ends came to 5 bases. CDR3 nucleotides: TGTGCTAGTGGGTTACTGAACACTGAAGCTTTCTTT. It encodes CASGLLNTEAFF.

A single count supports this clonotype. CDR3 in DNA: TGCAGTGCTTTCCGGACCACACAAGAGACCCAGTACTTC. The encoded protein is CSAFRTTQETQYF. This rearrangement joins TRBV20-1 to TRBJ2-5; D is unclear. Germline CDR1 DFQATT, CDR2 SNEGSKA (reference sequence). V shed 5 bases and J shed 2 bases, with 12 bases lying between them. This CDR3 has 13 residues.

V gene TRBV12-3 or TRBV12-4 combines with J gene TRBJ2-3, with D possibly TRBD2 on 6 matching bases. The CDR3 is made up of 14 amino acids. V was pared by 6 bases and J by 4 bases, with 14 bases between. In DNA, the CDR3 is TGTGCCAGCAGCCGTAGCGGCGGGGCAGATACGCAGTATTTT. This encodes CASSRSGGADTQYF.

Written as DNA, the CDR3 is TGTGCCAGCAGCTTGGGTAGTCCGTCCTACAATGAGCAGTTCTTC. Translation: CASSLGSPSYNEQFF. The chain carries TRBV7-2 and TRBJ2-1, with D unclear. The CDR3 extends over 15 amino acids. V gave up 3 bases and J gave up 1 base, with 10 bases separating them. The V gene's germline CDR1 is SGHTA and CDR2 FQGNSA.

The rearrangement joins TRBV7-9 to TRBJ2-1; 13 bases align to TRBD2. V gave up 5 bases and J gave up 12 bases; unmatched junction bases: 10. The CDR3 consists of 15 residues. Germline CDR1 SEHNR, CDR2 FQNEAQ (reference sequence). DNA for the CDR3: TGTGCCAGCAGCCCGGGACTAGCGGGGCTCCTAGGGCAGTTCTTC. It codes for CASSPGLAGLLGQFF.

The rearrangement joins TRBV24-1 to TRBJ2-1; TRBD2 matches 9 bases. The CDR3 sequence is 17 residues long. CDR1 is KGHDR and CDR2 is SFDVKD in the germline V gene. The trim removed 4 bases at V and 1 base at J, leaving 7 bases unmatched. CDR3 protein: CATSETGLAASYNEQFF. The DNA of the CDR3 is TGTGCCACCAGTGAAACGGGACTAGCCGCATCCTACAATGAGCAGTTCTTC.

The chain has TRBV29-1 and TRBJ2-7; D perhaps matches TRBD1 (6 bases). CDR3 length: 13 amino acids. Germline-derived CDR1 and CDR2 are SQVTM and ANQGSEA. V lost 3 bases, J lost 5 bases, and 14 bases lay in between. The CDR3 DNA is TGCAGCGTTGACGGCAGGGGCGGAGACGAGCAGTACTTC. As protein: CSVDGRGGDEQYF.

CDR3: CASSPSNPYEQYF. CDR3 nucleotides: TGTGCCAGCAGCCCTAGTAACCCCTACGAGCAGTACTTC. The chain couples TRBV7-9 to TRBJ2-7; D remains unclear. CDR1 and CDR2 from the germline V gene are SEHNR and FQNEAQ (reference sequence). V shed 5 bases and J shed 2 bases, with 10 bases lying between them. The CDR3 length is 13 residues.

This clonotype was detected once. A junction boundary mismatches the germline segment, possibly from a read error. The chain carries TRBV29-1 and TRBJ2-7, with 7 bases lining up with TRBD1. The CDR3 extends over 10 amino acids. Looked up from germline, CDR1 is SQVTM and CDR2 is ANQGSEA. As DNA, the CDR3 is TGCATCGTTGGGGACAGTGTCCAGTACTTC. Its translation is CIVGDSVQYF.

V and J are TRBV20-1 and TRBJ2-3; TRBD2 aligns across 8 bases. The germline CDR1 and CDR2 sequences are DFQATT and SNEGSKA (reference sequence). V gave up 0 bases and J gave up 5 bases; unmatched junction bases: 7. The CDR3 covers 15 residues. The CDR3 here is CSARDPREGGDTQYF. For the CDR3, the DNA is TGCAGTGCTAGAGATCCCCGGGAGGGGGGAGATACGCAGTATTTT.

The chain is built from TRBV3-1 and TRBJ2-5; a possible D gene is TRBD1 (5 bases). The germline gives CDR1 LGHDT, CDR2 YNNKEL (reference sequence). Trimming cost V 6 bases and J 4 bases, with 21 bases left between them. The CDR3 sequence is 16 residues long. The CDR3 here is CASRRRGRADRETQYF. The DNA of the CDR3 is TGTGCCAGCAGACGTAGGGGCAGAGCCGACCGAGAGACCCAGTACTTC.

This CDR3 is CSARPGPRRRDSPLHF. In nucleotides, the CDR3 is TGCAGTGCTAGACCGGGACCTCGAAGGCGCGATTCACCCCTCCACTTT. The gene calls are TRBV20-1 and TRBJ1-6; tentatively, D is TRBD1 (5 bases). CDR1 is DFQATT and CDR2 is SNEGSKA in the germline V gene (reference sequence). This CDR3 is 16 amino acids long. Between the trimmed V and J ends, which lost 2 bases and 8 bases, there was a span of 19 bases.

V is TRBV12-3 or TRBV12-4 and J is TRBJ2-1; tentatively, D is TRBD2 (5 bases). CDR3 length equals 16 residues. V dropped 3 bases and J dropped 0 bases, with 12 bases sitting between them. The CDR3 here is CASSFRGESSYNEQFF. The CDR3 DNA reads TGTGCCAGCAGTTTTCGGGGTGAGAGCTCCTACAATGAGCAGTTCTTC.

The chain recombines TRBV7-9 with TRBJ2-2, with unresolved D. The CDR3 is 13 residues long. V shed 3 bases and J shed 5 bases, with 7 bases lying between them. In germline, CDR1 is SEHNR, CDR2 FQNEAQ (reference sequence). Here the CDR3 reads CASSFTQTGELFF. The DNA for the CDR3 is TGTGCCAGCAGCTTCACACAAACCGGGGAGCTGTTTTTT.

This clonotype was detected only once. The chain has TRBV20-1 and TRBJ1-2, with D perhaps TRBD1 (6 bases). Trimming pared 5 bases from V and 4 bases from J, leaving 11 bases between. The V gene's germline CDR1 is DFQATT and CDR2 SNEGSKA (reference sequence). The CDR3 totals 12 residues. Here the CDR3 reads CSALRRGYGYTF. DNA for the CDR3: TGCAGTGCTCTCCGCAGGGGCTATGGCTACACCTTC.

The chain is built from TRBV2 and TRBJ2-3; 8 nucleotides align to TRBD2. Germline V CDR1 and CDR2: SNHLY, FYNNEI. The CDR3 is 14 residues long. Trimming cost V 6 bases and J 4 bases; bases outside gene matches: 6. The CDR3, as DNA: TGTGCCAGCAGCTTCGGACTAGCACCAGATACGCAGTATTTT. Amino acids: CASSFGLAPDTQYF.

The V and J genes are TRBV20-1 and TRBJ1-2, with D perhaps matching TRBD1 (6 bases). Germline loops: CDR1 DFQATT, CDR2 SNEGSKA (reference sequence). The V end lost 5 bases, the J end lost 4 bases, and 14 bases lay between the germline ends. The CDR3 length is 13 residues. The CDR3 reads CSARKGVGYGYTF. In DNA, the CDR3 is TGCAGTGCTCGGAAGGGGGTCGGCTATGGCTACACCTTC.

This clonotype was seen only once. CDR3 nucleotides: TGTGCCAGCACCACGGAGTACACCGGGGAGCTGTTTTTT. Encoded protein: CASTTEYTGELFF. The chain employs TRBV2 and TRBJ2-2; D gene unclear. This CDR3 spans 13 amino acids. The germline V gene has CDR1 SNHLY and CDR2 FYNNEI. V lost 7 bases, J lost 3 bases, and 9 bases lay in between.

The rearrangement joins TRBV25-1 to TRBJ2-1; D is unclear. This CDR3 region has 14 residues. V was trimmed by 2 bases and J by 7 bases, leaving 12 bases between them. Germline assignment: CDR1 MGHDK and CDR2 SYGVNS. CDR3 region: CASSEDLPPNEQFF. In DNA form, the CDR3 reads TGTGCCAGCAGTGAAGACTTACCCCCTAATGAGCAGTTCTTC. The variable domain in full, with the rest retrieved from reference TRBV25-1 and TRBJ2-1, is EADIYQTPRYLVIGTGKKITLECSQTMGHDKMYWYQQDPGMELHLIHYSYGVNSTEKGDLSSESTVSRIRTEHFPLTLESARPSHTSQYLCASSEDLPPNEQFFGPGTRLTVL.

The CDR3 loop is CASSPQPGIMGERQYF. The CDR3 DNA follows: TGTGCCAGCAGCCCGCAACCCGGCATAATGGGGGAAAGGCAGTACTTC. The chain combines TRBV6-5 with TRBJ2-7; D could derive from TRBD1 or TRBD2 (5 bases each). The V and J ends lost 6 bases and 9 bases respectively, with 27 bases between them. CDR1 and CDR2 (germline): MNHEY, SVGAGI. The CDR3 contains 16 residues.

This clonotype was detected only once. This sequence joins TRBV2 and TRBJ2-2; D is uncertain. Trimming took 1 base from V and 4 from J, leaving 4 bases between them. The V gene's germline CDR1 is SNHLY and CDR2 FYNNEI. This CDR3 has 13 amino acids. The CDR3 protein is CASSEVVTGELFF. DNA for the CDR3: TGTGCCAGCAGTGAAGTCGTCACCGGGGAGCTGTTTTTT.

In DNA, the CDR3 is TGTGCCAGCAACCCCGGGGCTAGCGGGGGTTATGAGCAGTTCTTC. The encoded protein is CASNPGASGGYEQFF. The rearrangement uses TRBV7-2 and TRBJ2-1; 10 nucleotides align to TRBD2. J lost 8 bases, V lost 7 bases, and 11 bases had no gene match. Germline V gives CDR1 SGHTA, CDR2 FQGNSA. The CDR3 covers 15 residues.

The gene calls are TRBV5-1 and TRBJ2-5; a weak D match, TRBD2 (6 bases). The J call is doubtful: the DNA matches TRBJ2-7 better. CDR1 is SGHRS and CDR2 is YFSETQ in the germline V gene. CDR3 length: 15 amino acids. The CDR3 region has the DNA TGCGCCAGCAGCTTGTATGTTGGGGGGAACTACGAGCAGTACTTC. It encodes CASSLYVGGNYEQYF.

Note on this clonotype: At one of its ends the junction is not consistent with the germline gene, which may arise from a read error. V gene TRBV29-1 combines with J gene TRBJ2-7; TRBD2 might be the D (5 bases). Per germline, CDR1 SQVTM and CDR2 ANQGSEA. The CDR3 runs to 14 residues. Here the CDR3 DNA reads TGCGGCGTCCGCGGGCCCGGGCAGTCCTACGAGCAGTACTTC. The encoded protein is CGVRGPGQSYEQYF.

This clonotype has only a few counts. The genes are TRBV4-1 and TRBJ2-5; D is unresolved. The CDR3 contains 13 residues. The V gene lost 1 base and the J gene lost 1 base, with 4 bases spanning the gap. The V gene's germline CDR1 is MGHRA and CDR2 YSYEKL. This CDR3 reads CASSQVSQETQYF. The CDR3 region has the DNA TGCGCCAGCAGCCAAGTCTCCCAAGAGACCCAGTACTTC.

This chain joins TRBV20-1 and TRBJ2-4, with TRBD1 identical over 7 bases. The CDR3 runs to 13 residues. Per the germline V gene, CDR1 is DFQATT and CDR2 is SNEGSKA (reference sequence). With 7 bases clipped from V and 3 bases from J, the junction kept 6 bases outside the gene matches. CDR3 amino acids: CSVEGANKNIQYF. CDR3 DNA: TGCAGTGTTGAGGGGGCCAACAAAAACATTCAGTACTTC.

This clonotype has more than one count but fewer than ten. The rearrangement joins TRBV14 to TRBJ2-3; D is uncertain. The V and J ends lost 1 base and 11 bases respectively, with 10 bases between them. The CDR3 spans 12 residues. Germline CDR1 SGHDN, CDR2 FVKESK. The CDR3 protein is CASSQAQIGQYF. CDR3 DNA: TGTGCCAGCAGCCAAGCGCAGATCGGGCAGTATTTT. The variable domain in full, completed from reference TRBV14 and TRBJ2-3, reads EAGVTQFPSHSVIEKGQTVTLRCDPISGHDNLYWYRRVMGKEIKFLLHFVKESKQDESGMPNNRFLAERTGGTYSTLKVQPAELEDSGVYFCASSQAQIGQYFGPGTRLTVL.

This clonotype was seen a handful of times. The gene calls are TRBV7-2 and TRBJ2-5, with D possibly matching TRBD2 (6 bases). The germline V gene encodes CDR1 SGHTA and CDR2 FQGNSA. V was clipped by 0 bases and J by 2 bases, with 10 bases between them. This CDR3 is 15 amino acids long. CDR3 loop: CASSLASGGQETQYF. The CDR3 DNA follows: TGTGCCAGCAGCTTAGCTAGCGGAGGACAAGAGACCCAGTACTTC. The whole variable domain, remainder taken from reference TRBV7-2 and TRBJ2-5, is GAGVSQSPSNKVTEKGKDVELRCDPISGHTALYWYRQSLGQGLEFLIYFQGNSAPDKSGLPSDRFSAERTGGSVSTLTIQRTQQEDSAVYLCASSLASGGQETQYFGPGTRLLVL.

This rearrangement joins TRBV27 to TRBJ2-1, with 7 bases matching TRBD1. J was trimmed by 7 bases and V by 2 bases; bases with no gene match: 11. The CDR3 spans 16 residues. From germline, CDR1 is MNHEY and CDR2 SMNVEV (reference sequence). The CDR3 nucleotides are TGTGCCAGCAGTTTAAGGGGGCTAGATAGGACAAATGAGCAGTTCTTC. Translating it yields CASSLRGLDRTNEQFF.